This T cell receptor beta chain derives from a study of T cell repertoires in cytomegalovirus infection. Study details: CMV epitopes in the study were HLA-C-restricted (recently identified) and HLA-B-restricted (well studied). Both a matching HLA type and CMV infection were indicated by public TCR beta signatures.

Study-level findings and limits: Pooled public TCR beta family frequency picked out CMV carriers with the relevant HLA.

Trimming removed 3 bases at V and 5 bases at J, with 10 bases between. This CDR3 spans 14 amino acids. CDR1 is MGHDK, CDR2 SYGVNS, per germline. Comment on this clonotype: Its antigen is as yet unknown.

TCRdb passed the reads through MiXCR, listing each CDR3 protein once. The sample contains roughly 340,000 distinct CDR3 sequences, around 29% of which appear only once. The rearrangement links TRBV25-1 to TRBJ1-4; D is unclear. The receptor comes from a human donor in good health (CMV status not recorded). Some clones in this sample may be carry-over from other donors' samples. Sequenced material: cultured PBMCs, taken from culture after CMV antigen stimulation. The CDR3 loop is CASSEPLANEKLFF. The CDR3, as DNA: TGTGCCAGCAGTGAGCCTCTCGCGAATGAAAAACTGTTTTTT.